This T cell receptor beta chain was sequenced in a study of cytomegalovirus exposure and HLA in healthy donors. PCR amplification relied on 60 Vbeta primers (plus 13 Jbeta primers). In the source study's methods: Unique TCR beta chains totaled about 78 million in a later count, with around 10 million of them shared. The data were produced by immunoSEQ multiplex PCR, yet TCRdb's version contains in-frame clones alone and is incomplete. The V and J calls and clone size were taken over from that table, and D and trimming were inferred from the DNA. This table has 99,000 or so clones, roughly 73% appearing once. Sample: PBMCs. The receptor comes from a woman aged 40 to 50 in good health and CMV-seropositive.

CDR3 sequence: CASSYFGAQGPLHF. The CDR3 DNA is TGTGCCAGCAGTTACTTCGGGGCACAGGGACCCCTCCACTTT. The rearrangement uses TRBV6-5 and TRBJ1-6; D is perhaps TRBD1 (6 bases). V gave up 1 base and J gave up 12 bases, with 13 bases separating them. Looked up from germline, CDR1 is MNHEY and CDR2 is SVGAGI. The CDR3 has 14 amino acids.